The clone carrying this T cell receptor beta chain was counted between two and nine times. These data belong to a study of cytomegalovirus exposure and HLA in healthy donors. PCR amplification relied on 60 Vbeta primers (plus 13 Jbeta primers). Repertoires were generated with immunoSEQ multiplex PCR, while TCRdb's copy carries only in-frame clones and drops some. The table has roughly 160,000 clones, almost 80% seen once. The CDR3 has 17 residues. The V gene's germline CDR1 is MNHNS and CDR2 SASEGT. Trimming pared 4 bases from V and 0 bases from J, leaving 16 bases between. The rearrangement links TRBV6-1 to TRBJ1-5; D call uncertain. This TCR was recovered from a man aged 25 to 40 in good health and CMV-seronegative. The source material was PBMCs. DNA of the CDR3: TGTGCCAGCAGTGGCCCGGCAGCGATTTATAGCAATCAGCCCCAGCATTTT. Protein sequence: CASSGPAAIYSNQPQHF.